This note documents a single T cell receptor (beta chain) sequence. Its specific antigen is unknown. No much larger clone is present one base from it, and per-base qualities are unavailable. The data were taken from a study of T-cell reconstitution after alpha-beta-depleted transplantation in children (dated by TCRdb to 2015 to 2016). Some background on the complete study: The study quantitatively tracked T-cell immune reconstitution after TCRalphabeta/CD19-depleted allogeneic hematopoietic cell transplantation in children using TCR repertoire profiling.

Libraries were built with PCR. The sequencer listed for this sample is Illumina HiSeq 2500. Molecular barcoding was employed in the preparation of TCR libraries, with unique molecular identifiers being used to normalize TCRbeta repertoire quantification. TCRdb's own reprocessing of the public reads used fastp at Q25 and MiXCR and kept productive beta chains. Each entry is one CDR3 protein sequence, shown with its most common DNA and genes. The sample table shows over 400,000 distinct CDR3 sequences, and 12% are seen once. The top ten clones comprise 4.5% to 6% of the sample. The germline V gene supplies CDR1 KGHSH and CDR2 LQKENI. Clipping removes 4 bases from V and 6 bases from J, with 5 as the unmatched junction base count. Its CDR3 holds 14 amino acids, cysteine through phenylalanine. Just the 42-base CDR3 DNA is kept, in frame starting at base 1.

Material: PBMCs from the stem cell graft donor, obtained from the stem cell graft. This clonotype was obtained from a human donor who donated a stem cell graft to a child with combined immunodeficiency. The receptor chain draws on TRBV18 and TRBJ2-2, and TRBD1 aligns with 7 junction nucleotides. The CDR3 reads CASSRETGPGELFF. The DNA sequence is TGTGCCAGCTCACGTGAGACAGGGCCCGGGGAGCTGTTTTTT.